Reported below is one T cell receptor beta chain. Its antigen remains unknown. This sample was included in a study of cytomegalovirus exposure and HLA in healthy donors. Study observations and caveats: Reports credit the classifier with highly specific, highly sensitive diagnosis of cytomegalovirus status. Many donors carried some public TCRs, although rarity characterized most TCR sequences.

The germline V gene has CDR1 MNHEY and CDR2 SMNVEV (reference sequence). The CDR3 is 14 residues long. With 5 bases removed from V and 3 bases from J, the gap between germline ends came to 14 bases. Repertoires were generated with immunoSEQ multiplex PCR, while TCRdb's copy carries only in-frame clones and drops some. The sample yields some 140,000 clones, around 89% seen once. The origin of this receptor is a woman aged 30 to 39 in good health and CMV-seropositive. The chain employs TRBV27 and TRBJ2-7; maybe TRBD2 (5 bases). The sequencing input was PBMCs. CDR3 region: CASSRVPGSYEQYF. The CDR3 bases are TGTGCCAGCAGTAGAGTCCCGGGGAGCTACGAGCAGTACTTC.